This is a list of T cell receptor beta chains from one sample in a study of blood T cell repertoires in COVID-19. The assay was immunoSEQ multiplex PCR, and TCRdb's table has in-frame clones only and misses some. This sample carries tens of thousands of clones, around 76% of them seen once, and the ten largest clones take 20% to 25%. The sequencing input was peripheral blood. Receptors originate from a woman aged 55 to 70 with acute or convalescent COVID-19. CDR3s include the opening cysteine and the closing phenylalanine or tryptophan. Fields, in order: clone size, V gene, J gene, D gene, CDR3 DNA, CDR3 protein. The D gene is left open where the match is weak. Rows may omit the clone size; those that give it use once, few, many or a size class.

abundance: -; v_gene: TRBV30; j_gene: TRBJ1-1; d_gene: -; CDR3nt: TGTGCCTGGAGTGTACAGTTTTCTGAAGCTTTCTTT; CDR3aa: CAWSVQFSEAFF
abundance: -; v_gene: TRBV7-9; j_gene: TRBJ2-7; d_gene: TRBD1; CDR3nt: TGTGCCAGCAGCTTAGCGGACAGGGGTGGTGAGCAGTACTTC; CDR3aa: CASSLADRGGEQYF
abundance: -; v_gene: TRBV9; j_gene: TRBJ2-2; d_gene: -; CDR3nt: TGTGCCAGCGGGGCGGACACCGGGGAGCTGTTTTTT; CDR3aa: CASGADTGELFF
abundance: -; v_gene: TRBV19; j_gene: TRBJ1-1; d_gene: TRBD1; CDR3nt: TGTGCCAGTAGTATGGAGGACAGGGAAGCTTTCTTT; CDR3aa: CASSMEDREAFF
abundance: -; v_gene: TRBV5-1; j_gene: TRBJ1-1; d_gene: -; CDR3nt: TGCGCCAGCAGCCCCCGGGAGGGTACGTTCACTGAAGCTTTCTTT; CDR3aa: CASSPREGTFTEAFF
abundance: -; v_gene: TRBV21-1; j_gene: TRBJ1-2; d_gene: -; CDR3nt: TGTGCCAGCAGCAACCAGGGTGTTTTTGGCTACACCTTC; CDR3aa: CASSNQGVFGYTF
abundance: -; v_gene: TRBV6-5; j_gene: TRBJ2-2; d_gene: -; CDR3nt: TGTGCCAGCACCCTAGGCCGTATGAACACCGGGGAGCTGTTTTTT; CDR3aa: CASTLGRMNTGELFF
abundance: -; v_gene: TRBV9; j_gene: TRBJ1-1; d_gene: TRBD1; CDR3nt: TGTGCCAGCAGCGCAGGGGGCACTGAAGCTTTCTTT; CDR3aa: CASSAGGTEAFF
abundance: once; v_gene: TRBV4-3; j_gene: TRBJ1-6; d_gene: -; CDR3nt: TGCGCCAGCAGCCAAGATCCTGGAGGGTTCTATAATTCACCCCTCCACTTT; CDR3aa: CASSQDPGGFYNSPLHF
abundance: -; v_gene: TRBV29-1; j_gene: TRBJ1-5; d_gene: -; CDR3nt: TGCAGCGTTCTACAGGGAGGCAATCAGCCCCAGCATTTT; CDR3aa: CSVLQGGNQPQHF